Each of the 25 T cell receptor beta chains below was sequenced from the same sample in a study of early T cells in non-severe SARS-CoV-2 infection (dated by TCRdb to about 2021). Libraries were made using 5' RACE. The run used a NextSeq 500. TCRdb reprocessing: public reads trimmed at Q25 with fastp, clones called with MiXCR, in-frame beta chains kept. Entries that share a CDR3 protein sequence are merged under the most common genes and DNA. For this sample there are about 49,000 distinct CDR3 sequences; about an eighth appear just once. The ten top clones hold 7.5% to 9.5% of the sample. Sequenced material: whole blood. The receptors were gathered from an adult who was a healthcare worker with PCR-confirmed SARS-CoV-2 infection or an uninfected control (not recorded which).

This clonotype has just a few counts. This sequence joins TRBV5-1 and TRBJ1-1, with D hard to call. V lost 2 bases, J lost 3 bases, and 8 bases lay in between. This CDR3 contains 13 residues. CDR1 is SGHRS and CDR2 is YFSETQ in the germline V gene. In nucleotides, the CDR3 is TGCGCCAGCAGCTTTTTACCGGACACTGAAGCTTTCTTT. It codes for CASSFLPDTEAFF.

The V call is TRBV28, the J call TRBJ2-1; D may correspond to TRBD1 or TRBD2 (7 bases each). The ends were cut back, 4 bases at V and 1 base at J, with 26 bases in the middle. Germline CDR1 and CDR2: MDHEN and SYDVKM. CDR3 length: 20 residues. Here the CDR3 reads CASSSPQGGGQTRSYNEQFF. In DNA, the CDR3 is TGTGCCAGCAGTTCACCCCAAGGGGGGGGACAGACGAGGTCCTACAATGAGCAGTTCTTC.

The sample holds many counts of this clonotype. V is TRBV14 and J is TRBJ1-1, with TRBD1 identical over 7 bases. This CDR3 region has 16 residues. The trim removed 3 bases at V and 0 bases at J, leaving 7 bases unmatched. In germline, CDR1 is SGHDN, CDR2 FVKESK. The CDR3 protein is CASSHRTGAMNTEAFF. The CDR3 bases are TGTGCCAGCAGCCACCGGACAGGCGCTATGAACACTGAAGCTTTCTTT.

The chain has TRBV29-1 and TRBJ2-1; 9 nucleotides line up with TRBD1. Looked up from germline, CDR1 is SQVTM and CDR2 is ANQGSEA. Trimming at V came to 5 bases and at J to 2 bases, leaving 7 bases not matched to a gene. This CDR3 is 15 amino acids long. DNA for the CDR3: TGCAGCGTTTCGACCGGGACAGGGACCTACAATGAGCAGTTCTTC. Amino acid sequence: CSVSTGTGTYNEQFF.

This clonotype has more than one count but fewer than ten. The chain uses TRBV24-1 and TRBJ1-1; a possible D gene is TRBD1 (5 bases). Trimming removed 7 bases at V and 5 bases at J, with 13 bases between. The CDR3 is made up of 13 amino acids. CDR1 is KGHDR, CDR2 SFDVKD, per germline. The CDR3 bases are TGTGCCACCAGGTTCACTGGGGGAACTGAAGCTTTCTTT. It is translated as CATRFTGGTEAFF.

There are many counts of this clonotype. This chain connects TRBV7-9 to TRBJ1-5; D is possibly TRBD1 (5 bases). V gave up 5 bases and J gave up 0 bases, with 14 bases separating them. The CDR3 totals 16 residues. In germline, CDR1 is SEHNR, CDR2 FQNEAQ (reference sequence). DNA for the CDR3: TGTGCCAGCAGCCCTGGGACCGCTTATAGCAATCAGCCCCAGCATTTT. Translating it yields CASSPGTAYSNQPQHF.

The CDR3 coding sequence is TGCGCCAGCAGCCAAGACTCCGGGACTAGCGGGTTGAACACCGGGGAGCTGTTTTTT. This translates into CASSQDSGTSGLNTGELFF. This chain joins TRBV4-1 and TRBJ2-2, with TRBD2 identical over 12 bases. The ends lost 0 bases at V and 1 base at J; junction bases unmatched: 6. This CDR3 region has 19 residues. The germline gives CDR1 MGHRA, CDR2 YSYEKL.

This clonotype occurred a few times. V is TRBV7-2 and J is TRBJ1-2; D uncertain. Germline V gene data show CDR1 as SGHTA and CDR2 as FQGNSA. The CDR3 is 15 residues long. The ends were cut back, 5 bases at V and 2 bases at J, with 15 bases in the middle. CDR3 sequence: CASSPRSGSNYGYTF. CDR3 nucleotides: TGTGCCAGCAGCCCCCGTAGTGGCAGCAACTATGGCTACACCTTC.

This clonotype was seen more than once but under ten times. The chain couples TRBV28 to TRBJ2-7, with D tentatively TRBD1 (6 bases). V was pared by 3 bases and J by 6 bases, with 15 bases between. The CDR3 is 14 amino acids. Germline CDR1 reads MDHEN; CDR2 reads SYDVKM. The CDR3 sequence is CASSFLAGAGEQYF. DNA of the CDR3: TGTGCCAGCAGTTTCTTAGCAGGGGCCGGCGAGCAGTACTTC.

This clonotype was observed a handful of times. The V gene is TRBV29-1, the J gene TRBJ2-7; possibly TRBD1 or TRBD2 for D (5 bases each). Germline-derived CDR1 and CDR2 are SQVTM and ANQGSEA. The CDR3 runs to 13 residues. V lost 3 bases and J lost 2, with 11 bases in between. CDR3 protein: CSVDPGTPYEQYF. The CDR3 DNA is TGCAGCGTTGATCCTGGGACGCCCTACGAGCAGTACTTC.

This clonotype has a handful of counts. The J gene is TRBJ2-1, the V gene TRBV7-2; 11 bases align to TRBD2. Per germline, CDR1 SGHTA and CDR2 FQGNSA. With 1 base clipped from V and 7 bases from J, the junction kept 12 bases outside the gene matches. CDR3 length: 18 amino acids. The CDR3 sequence: CASSLGSSGRTRGNEQFF. The DNA for the CDR3 is TGTGCCAGCAGCTTAGGGTCTAGCGGGAGGACCCGAGGTAATGAGCAGTTCTTC.

This clonotype was observed many times. The chain recombines TRBV7-6 with TRBJ1-2; no firm D call. The CDR3 loop spans 14 amino acids. Trimming shortened V by 1 base and J by 2 bases, and 8 bases separated the two germline ends. Germline CDR1 is SGHVS and CDR2 is FNYEAQ. In DNA, the CDR3 is TGTGCCAGCAGCTTAGATTGGGGAAACTATGGCTACACCTTC. Its translation is CASSLDWGNYGYTF. The variable domain in full, with the rest retrieved from reference TRBV7-6 and TRBJ1-2, is GAGVSQSPRYKVTKRGQDVALRCDPISGHVSLYWYRQALGQGPEFLTYFNYEAQQDKSGLPNDRFSAERPEGSISTLTIQRTEQRDSAMYRCASSLDWGNYGYTFGSGTRLTVV.

This clonotype was detected ten times or more. The genes are TRBV7-2 and TRBJ2-3; D possibly corresponds to TRBD2 (5 bases). V lost 1 base, J lost 5 bases, and 13 bases lay in between. CDR1 SGHTA and CDR2 FQGNSA come from the germline V gene. This CDR3 spans 15 amino acids. The CDR3 here is CASSLDGGRGDTQYF. The CDR3 DNA reads TGTGCCAGCAGCTTAGACGGAGGACGGGGAGATACGCAGTATTTT.

This clonotype came up many times. CDR3 sequence: CSASPGGVGSGNTIYF. CDR3 bases: TGCAGCGCTTCTCCCGGCGGGGTAGGCTCTGGAAACACCATATATTTT. V and J are TRBV29-1 and TRBJ1-3; D is uncertain. This CDR3 spans 16 amino acids. The V gene lost 7 bases and the J gene lost 0 bases, with 19 bases spanning the gap. The germline CDR1 and CDR2 sequences are SQVTM and ANQGSEA.

This clonotype was seen many times. This chain connects TRBV5-1 to TRBJ2-3; D remains unclear. The CDR3 runs 12 residues. Trimming removed 4 bases at V and 2 bases at J, with 5 bases between. Germline values: CDR1 SGHRS, CDR2 YFSETQ. The chain's CDR3 is CASSPYTDTQYF. In DNA form, the CDR3 reads TGCGCCAGCAGCCCTTACACAGATACGCAGTATTTT.

This clonotype was seen more than once but under ten times. V gene TRBV28 combines with J gene TRBJ2-7; 9 positions agree with TRBD1. Germline V gene data show CDR1 as MDHEN and CDR2 as SYDVKM. V lost 9 bases and J lost 3; bases outside the gene matches: 6. CDR3 length: 13 amino acids. CDR3 loop: CASWDRDHYEQYF. The CDR3 coding sequence is TGTGCCAGTTGGGACAGGGACCACTACGAGCAGTACTTC.

This clonotype showed up many times. The V and J genes are TRBV7-6 and TRBJ2-1; TRBD2 matches at 10 bases. J was trimmed by 1 base and V by 5 bases; bases with no gene match: 2. The CDR3 covers 15 residues. Per germline, CDR1 SGHVS and CDR2 FNYEAQ. The CDR3 here is CASSPLAGSYNEQFF. The CDR3 bases are TGTGCCAGCAGCCCACTAGCGGGGTCCTACAATGAGCAGTTCTTC. The full variable domain, its missing parts supplied by reference TRBV7-6 and TRBJ2-1, is GAGVSQSPRYKVTKRGQDVALRCDPISGHVSLYWYRQALGQGPEFLTYFNYEAQQDKSGLPNDRFSAERPEGSISTLTIQRTEQRDSAMYRCASSPLAGSYNEQFFGPGTRLTVL.

This clonotype was recorded many times. The J gene is TRBJ1-1, the V gene TRBV2, with D possibly matching TRBD1 (5 bases). Per the germline V gene, CDR1 is SNHLY and CDR2 is FYNNEI. V lost 2 bases and J lost 3, with 13 bases in between. The CDR3 contains 15 residues. CDR3 in DNA: TGTGCCAGCAGTGAACGGGGCGGCAGAGACACTGAAGCTTTCTTT. Translated, it gives CASSERGGRDTEAFF.

In this sample, this clonotype turned up many times. This chain joins TRBV19 and TRBJ2-7, with D tentatively TRBD2 (5 bases). Trimming removed 5 bases from V and 1 base from J, with 12 bases in between. The CDR3 covers 14 residues. Germline CDR1 LNHDA, CDR2 SQIVND (reference sequence). The CDR3 is CASSLGRKSYEQYF. The DNA of the CDR3 is TGTGCCAGTAGTCTGGGGAGAAAGTCCTACGAGCAGTACTTC.

This clonotype was picked up many times. The chain couples TRBV28 to TRBJ1-3; the D is unclear. The V end lost 8 bases, the J end lost 4 bases, and 9 bases lay between the germline ends. Germline V gene lookup returns CDR1 MDHEN and CDR2 SYDVKM. This CDR3 contains 12 residues. DNA of the CDR3: TGTGCCAGCCAAGACTGGGGAAACACCATATATTTT. Translated, it gives CASQDWGNTIYF.

The rearrangement joins TRBV3-1 to TRBJ2-2; the match to TRBD2 covers 10 bases. Trimming cost V 4 bases and J 4 bases; bases outside gene matches: 3. The CDR3 contains 15 residues. The V gene's germline CDR1 is LGHDT and CDR2 YNNKEL (reference sequence). The CDR3 coding sequence is TGTGCCAGCAGCCCAGCGGGGGGGGGCACCGGGGAGCTGTTTTTT. Its translation: CASSPAGGGTGELFF.

CDR3 sequence reads: CASSQPDRETQYF. The CDR3 nucleotides read TGTGCCAGCAGCCAGCCAGACCGAGAGACCCAGTACTTC. The chain employs TRBV6-2 or TRBV6-3 and TRBJ2-5; D uncertain. V gave up 6 bases and J gave up 4 bases, with 12 bases separating them. CDR3 size: 13 residues. Germline CDR1 is MNHEY and CDR2 is SVGEGT.

On this clonotype: At one end the junction does not follow the germline gene, possibly because of a read error. The genes are TRBV11-2 and TRBJ2-7; perhaps TRBD1 as D (6 bases). CDR3 length: 12 amino acids. Germline assignment: CDR1 SGHAT and CDR2 FQNNGV. CDR3 protein: CASSFAGTRTIF. CDR3 DNA sequence: TGTGCCAGCAGCTTCGCCGGGACAAGGACGATCTTC.

The V call is TRBV7-2, the J call TRBJ1-2; 7 nucleotides agree with TRBD1. CDR3 length: 15 residues. V was pared by 6 bases and J by 8 bases, with 15 bases of the junction left unmatched. Germline V gene sequence: CDR1 SGHTA, CDR2 FQGNSA. This chain's CDR3 is CASSLRTGPVAGYTF. In DNA, the CDR3 is TGTGCCAGCAGTTTAAGGACAGGCCCTGTGGCGGGCTACACCTTC.

There are a few counts of this clonotype. The chain carries TRBV7-9 and TRBJ2-7, with 11 bases fitting TRBD1. The CDR3 spans 15 residues. Losses at the gene ends were 5 bases for V and 4 bases for J; bases not matched to a gene: 7. The germline V gene encodes CDR1 SEHNR and CDR2 FQNEAQ (reference sequence). This CDR3 is CASSQDRGQVYEQYF. CDR3 DNA sequence: TGTGCCAGCAGCCAGGACAGGGGGCAAGTGTACGAGCAGTACTTC.